This TCR beta chain comes out of a study of blood T cell repertoires in COVID-19. The CDR3 consists of 12 residues. V was cut by 2 bases and J by 13 bases, with 12 bases left in between. In germline, CDR1 is KGHSH, CDR2 LQKENI. TCRdb's copy holds only in-frame clones and misses some; the assay was immunoSEQ multiplex PCR. The sample lists about 240,000 clones, 75% to 85% occurring once. Sequences were obtained from peripheral blood. J is TRBJ2-1 and V is TRBV18; D not certain. The TCR originated in a woman of 80 years or more with COVID-19, enrolled during active disease. The CDR3 DNA reads TGTGCCAGCTCACCAATCGGGTCATTACAGTTCTTC. Protein sequence: CASSPIGSLQFF.